This T cell receptor (beta chain) was recovered during a study of T cells in Graves' hyperthyroidism and ophthalmopathy. The study's findings and limits: A 13 V-J model separated ophthalmopathy from stable hyperthyroidism. Blood also showed most of the thyroid clonotypes that were expanded above 0.001.

As concerns this clonotype: Its antigen remains unknown.

Amplified TCR beta CDR3 regions came from RNA transcripts. The TCR CDR3 was amplified in a first-round RT-PCR using the HTBI primer set. TCRdb re-called the multiplex PCR reads through MiXCR, storing one row per CDR3 protein. Altogether 500,000 to 650,000 distinct CDR3 sequences are present, about a sixth being singletons, with the ten largest covering approximately 16%. The sample was blood. The clonotype comes from a woman aged 18-29 years with Graves' ophthalmopathy.

CDR3 sequence reads: CASSLFGAGNTIYF. The CDR3, as DNA: TGTGCCAGCAGTTTGTTTGGAGCTGGAAACACCATATATTTT. The J gene is TRBJ1-3, the V gene TRBV5-6, with D unresolved. Trimming took off 5 bases at V and 2 bases at J, with 11 bases between the two ends. This CDR3 has 14 amino acids. The germline CDR1 and CDR2 sequences are SGHDT and YYEEEE.